The T cell receptor (beta chain) described here comes from a study of blood T cell repertoires in COVID-19. CDR3 length: 17 residues. Trimming took 4 bases from V and 1 from J, leaving 15 bases between them. In germline, CDR1 is SGHRS, CDR2 YFSETQ. Per the study methods: Quantification of nucleated cells was approximated via reference gene primer amplification. Repertoires were generated with immunoSEQ multiplex PCR, while TCRdb's copy carries only in-frame clones and drops some. V and J calls and clone size are as listed in that table; D and trimming were resolved from the DNA. The table includes 100,000 to 120,000 clones, approximately 85% detected once.

V gene TRBV5-1 combines with J gene TRBJ1-6; D perhaps matches TRBD1 (6 bases). The clonotype originates from a woman aged 55-69 years with COVID-19, enrolled during active disease. Sequencing was done on a sample of peripheral blood. This CDR3 reads CASSRANGQSYNSPLHF. CDR3 nucleotide sequence: TGCGCCAGCAGCCGCGCGAACGGACAGTCCTATAATTCACCCCTCCACTTT.